This T cell receptor (beta chain) was observed in a study of cytomegalovirus exposure and HLA in healthy donors. Study details: Unique TCRs numbering 75 million to 95 million, obtained from HLA-typed donors, made up an early data release.

This PCR relied on a set of 60 Vbeta primers and 13 Jbeta primers. Using immunoSEQ multiplex PCR, the repertoire was profiled, and TCRdb retains in-frame clones only, with some absent. The sample lists tens of thousands of clones, about 80% seen once, with approximately 7.3% in the top ten. The sequence was collected from a woman aged 40 to 49 in good health and CMV-seronegative. Sequencing used PBMCs.

Written as DNA, the CDR3 is TGTGCCAGCAGTGACGGGACAGGGGGCCGAGAAGCTTTCTTT. Amino acids: CASSDGTGGREAFF. The chain couples TRBV6-4 to TRBJ1-1, with 12 bases lining up with TRBD1. This CDR3 is 14 amino acids long. CDR1 and CDR2 from the germline V gene are MRHNA and SNTAGT. Germline trimming cut 2 bases from V and 8 bases from J; bases unmatched to any gene: 3.